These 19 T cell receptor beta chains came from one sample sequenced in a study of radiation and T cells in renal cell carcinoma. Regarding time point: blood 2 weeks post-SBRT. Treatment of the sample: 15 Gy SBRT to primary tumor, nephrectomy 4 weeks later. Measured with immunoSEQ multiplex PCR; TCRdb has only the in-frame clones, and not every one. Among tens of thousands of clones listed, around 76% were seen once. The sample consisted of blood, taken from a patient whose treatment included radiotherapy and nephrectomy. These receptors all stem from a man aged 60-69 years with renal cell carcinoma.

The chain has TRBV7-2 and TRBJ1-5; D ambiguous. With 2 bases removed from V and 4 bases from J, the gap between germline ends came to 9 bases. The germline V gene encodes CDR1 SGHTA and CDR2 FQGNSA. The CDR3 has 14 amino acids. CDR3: CASSLLPLNQPQHF. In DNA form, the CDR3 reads TGTGCCAGCAGCTTACTACCGCTAAATCAGCCCCAGCATTTT.

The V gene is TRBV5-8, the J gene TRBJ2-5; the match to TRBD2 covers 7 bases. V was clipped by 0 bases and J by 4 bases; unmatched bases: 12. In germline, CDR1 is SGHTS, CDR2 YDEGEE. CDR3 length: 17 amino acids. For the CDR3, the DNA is TGTGCCAGCAGCTTGGCCGGAGGGGCGGGAGTGCGAGAGACCCAGTACTTC. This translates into CASSLAGGAGVRETQYF.

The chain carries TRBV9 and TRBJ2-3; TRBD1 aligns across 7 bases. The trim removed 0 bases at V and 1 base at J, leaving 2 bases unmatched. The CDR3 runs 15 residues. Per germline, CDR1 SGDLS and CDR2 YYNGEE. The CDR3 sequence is CASSVAGGGTDTQYF. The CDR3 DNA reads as TGTGCCAGCAGCGTAGCAGGGGGAGGCACAGATACGCAGTATTTT.

The CDR3 DNA follows: TGTGCCAGTAGTACGGGGGACATCGGGGCCAACGTCCTGACTTTC. It specifies CASSTGDIGANVLTF. The chain links TRBV19 to TRBJ2-6; D tentatively fits TRBD1 or TRBD2 (6 bases each). Trimming cost V 4 bases and J 4 bases, with 11 bases left between them. CDR1 is LNHDA, CDR2 SQIVND, per germline (reference sequence). The CDR3 totals 15 residues. Supplemented by reference TRBV19 and TRBJ2-6, the full variable domain reads DGGITQSPKYLFRKEGQNVTLSCEQNLNHDAMYWYRQDPGQGLRLIYYSQIVNDFQKGDIAEGYSVSREKKESFPLTVTSAQKNPTAFYLCASSTGDIGANVLTFGAGSRLTVL.

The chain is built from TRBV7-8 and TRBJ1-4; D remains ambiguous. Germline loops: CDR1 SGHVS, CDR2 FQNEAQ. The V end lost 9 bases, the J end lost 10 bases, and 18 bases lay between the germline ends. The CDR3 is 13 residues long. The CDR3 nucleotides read TGTGCCAGTCGATCGGCAGTCTCCTCAAAACTGTTTTTT. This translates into CASRSAVSSKLFF.

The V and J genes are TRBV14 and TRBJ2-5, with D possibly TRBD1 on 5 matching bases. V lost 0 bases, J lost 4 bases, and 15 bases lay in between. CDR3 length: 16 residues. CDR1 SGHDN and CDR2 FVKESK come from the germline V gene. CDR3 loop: CASSQEQGRVGETQYF. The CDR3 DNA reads TGTGCCAGCAGCCAAGAGCAGGGCAGGGTAGGAGAGACCCAGTACTTC.

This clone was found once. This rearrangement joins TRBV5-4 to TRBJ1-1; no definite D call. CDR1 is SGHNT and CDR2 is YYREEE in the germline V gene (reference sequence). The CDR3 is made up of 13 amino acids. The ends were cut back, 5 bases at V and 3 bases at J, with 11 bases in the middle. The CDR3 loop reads CASRRREDTEAFF. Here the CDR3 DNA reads TGTGCCAGCAGGCGCCGGGAGGACACTGAAGCTTTCTTT.

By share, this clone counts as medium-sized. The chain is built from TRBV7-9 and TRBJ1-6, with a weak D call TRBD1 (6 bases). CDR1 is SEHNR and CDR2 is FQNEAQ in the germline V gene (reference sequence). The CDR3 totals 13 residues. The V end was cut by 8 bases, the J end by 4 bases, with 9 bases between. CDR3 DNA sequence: TGTGCCAGCGCCGGACAGTATAATTCACCCCTCCACTTT. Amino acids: CASAGQYNSPLHF.

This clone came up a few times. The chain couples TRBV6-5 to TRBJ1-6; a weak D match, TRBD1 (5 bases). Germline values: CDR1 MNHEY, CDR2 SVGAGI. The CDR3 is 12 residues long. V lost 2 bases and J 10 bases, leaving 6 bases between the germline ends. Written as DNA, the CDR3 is TGTGCCAGCAGTTACCAGGGATCACCCCTCCACTTT. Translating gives CASSYQGSPLHF.

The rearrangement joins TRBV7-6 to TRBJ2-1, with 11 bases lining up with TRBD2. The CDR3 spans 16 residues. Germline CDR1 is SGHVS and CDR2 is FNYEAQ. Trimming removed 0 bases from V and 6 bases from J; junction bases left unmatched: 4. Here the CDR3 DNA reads TGTGCCAGCAGCTTAGCGACTAGCGGGACCGGCAATGAGCAGTTCTTC. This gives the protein CASSLATSGTGNEQFF.

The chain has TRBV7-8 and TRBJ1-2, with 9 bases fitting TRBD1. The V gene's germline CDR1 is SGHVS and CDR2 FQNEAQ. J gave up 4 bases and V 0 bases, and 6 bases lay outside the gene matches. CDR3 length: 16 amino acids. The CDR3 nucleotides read TGTGCCAGCAGCTTAGCACAGGGGGCGCGAGGCTATGGCTACACCTTC. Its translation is CASSLAQGARGYGYTF.

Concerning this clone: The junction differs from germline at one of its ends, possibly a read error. DNA of the CDR3: TGTGCCAGCAGTTACGCAGACAGGGCTATGGTCTTC. This gives the protein CASSYADRAMVF. The chain links TRBV6-6 to TRBJ2-1, with 7 bases lining up with TRBD1. The germline V gene has CDR1 MNHNY and CDR2 SVGAGI (reference sequence). This CDR3 comprises 12 residues.

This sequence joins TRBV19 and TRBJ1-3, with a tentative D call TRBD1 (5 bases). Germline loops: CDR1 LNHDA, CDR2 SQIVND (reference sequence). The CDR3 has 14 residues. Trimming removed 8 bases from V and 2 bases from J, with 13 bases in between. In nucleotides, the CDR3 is TGTGCCAGTGGGCAGGGAGACGCTGGAAACACCATATATTTT. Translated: CASGQGDAGNTIYF. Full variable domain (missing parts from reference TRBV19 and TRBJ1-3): DGGITQSPKYLFRKEGQNVTLSCEQNLNHDAMYWYRQDPGQGLRLIYYSQIVNDFQKGDIAEGYSVSREKKESFPLTVTSAQKNPTAFYLCASGQGDAGNTIYFGEGSWLTVV.

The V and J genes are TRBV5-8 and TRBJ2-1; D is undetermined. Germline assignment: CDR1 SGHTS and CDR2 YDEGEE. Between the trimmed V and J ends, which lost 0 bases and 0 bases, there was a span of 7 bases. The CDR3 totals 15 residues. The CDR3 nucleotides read TGTGCCAGCAGCTTGGGCCCGAGCTCCTACAATGAGCAGTTCTTC. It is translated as CASSLGPSSYNEQFF.

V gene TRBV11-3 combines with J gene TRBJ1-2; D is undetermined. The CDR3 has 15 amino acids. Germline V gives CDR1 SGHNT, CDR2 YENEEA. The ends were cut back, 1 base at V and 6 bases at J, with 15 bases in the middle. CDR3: CASSLGQSSRDGYTF. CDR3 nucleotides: TGTGCCAGCAGCTTAGGTCAATCTTCACGAGATGGCTACACCTTC.

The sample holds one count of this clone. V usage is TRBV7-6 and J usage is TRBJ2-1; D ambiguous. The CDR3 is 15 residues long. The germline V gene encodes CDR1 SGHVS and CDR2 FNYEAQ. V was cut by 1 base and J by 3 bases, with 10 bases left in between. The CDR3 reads CASSLVARNYNEQFF. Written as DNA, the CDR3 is TGTGCCAGCAGCTTAGTGGCCAGAAACTACAATGAGCAGTTCTTC.

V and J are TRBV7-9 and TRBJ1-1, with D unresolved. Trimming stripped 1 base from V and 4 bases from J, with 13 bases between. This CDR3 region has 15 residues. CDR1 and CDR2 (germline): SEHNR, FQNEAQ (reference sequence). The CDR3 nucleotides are TGTGCCAGCAGCTTAGAGGATTTGGGGTCCACTGAAGCTTTCTTT. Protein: CASSLEDLGSTEAFF.

DNA for the CDR3: TGTGCCAGCAGCTTAAGTCACGATGGGACCCAGTACTTC. Translation: CASSLSHDGTQYF. The genes are TRBV7-2 and TRBJ2-5, with D unclear. The CDR3 consists of 13 residues. CDR1 is SGHTA, CDR2 FQGNSA, per germline. V dropped 2 bases and J dropped 7 bases, with 11 bases sitting between them.

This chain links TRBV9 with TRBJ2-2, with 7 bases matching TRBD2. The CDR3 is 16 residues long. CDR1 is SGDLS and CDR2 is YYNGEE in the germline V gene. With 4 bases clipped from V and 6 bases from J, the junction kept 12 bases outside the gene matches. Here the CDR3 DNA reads TGTGCCAGCAGCCCCACTAGCGCGAGGCTTCCCGGGGAGCTGTTTTTT. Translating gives CASSPTSARLPGELFF.